This is a list of T cell receptor beta chains from one sample in a study of chemoradiotherapy in HPV16-positive cancers. The data were produced by immunoSEQ multiplex PCR, yet TCRdb's version contains in-frame clones alone and is incomplete. This table holds roughly 1,500 clones, around four fifths found once. Source: tumor tissue, taken from a patient who underwent chemoradiotherapy. These receptors originate from a human donor with HPV-associated anogenital cancer. The conserved cysteine and the conserved F or W are not part of the CDR3 here. The D gene is left open where the match is weak.

TRBJ2-2 | TRBV30 | - | AWTKPLTGELF
TRBJ2-7 | TRBV5-6 | - | ASTRGVYEQY
TRBJ2-2 | TRBV7-2 | - | ASSLGAWTANTGELF
TRBJ2-3 | TRBV15 | - | ATSRGLGSADTQY
TRBJ1-1 | TRBV19 | - | ASSMVRLTEAF